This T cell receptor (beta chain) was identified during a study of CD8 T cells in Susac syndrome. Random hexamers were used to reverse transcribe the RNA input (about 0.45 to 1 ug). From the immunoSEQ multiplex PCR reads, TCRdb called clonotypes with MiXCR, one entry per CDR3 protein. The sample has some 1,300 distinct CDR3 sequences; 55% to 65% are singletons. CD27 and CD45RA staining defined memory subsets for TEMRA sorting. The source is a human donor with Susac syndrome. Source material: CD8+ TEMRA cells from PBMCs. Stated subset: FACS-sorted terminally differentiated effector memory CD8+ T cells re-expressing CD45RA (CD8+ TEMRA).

The CDR3 reads CASSQGFNSWDEQYF. The CDR3 nucleotides read TGCGCCAGCAGCCAAGGTTTTAACAGTTGGGATGAGCAGTACTTC. The V gene is TRBV4-3, the J gene TRBJ2-7; D not certain. The V end was cut by 1 base, the J end by 7 bases, with 17 bases between. This CDR3 comprises 15 residues. CDR1 LGHNA and CDR2 YSLEER come from the germline V gene.